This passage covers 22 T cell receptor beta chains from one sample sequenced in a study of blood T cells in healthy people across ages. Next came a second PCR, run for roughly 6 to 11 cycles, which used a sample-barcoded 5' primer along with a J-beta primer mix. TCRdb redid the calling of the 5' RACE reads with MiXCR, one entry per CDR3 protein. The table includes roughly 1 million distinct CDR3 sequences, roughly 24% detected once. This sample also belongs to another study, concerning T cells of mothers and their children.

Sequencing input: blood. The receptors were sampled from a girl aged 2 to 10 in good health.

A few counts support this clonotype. The CDR3 spells CASSTPAVANNEQFF. The CDR3 nucleotides are TGTGCCAGCAGTACACCGGCGGTAGCGAACAATGAGCAGTTCTTC. J is TRBJ2-5 and V is TRBV28; maybe TRBD2 (5 bases). The closer fit of TRBJ2-1 to the DNA end suggests the J call may be wrong. The CDR3 runs 15 residues. CDR1 is MDHEN and CDR2 is SYDVKM in the germline V gene.

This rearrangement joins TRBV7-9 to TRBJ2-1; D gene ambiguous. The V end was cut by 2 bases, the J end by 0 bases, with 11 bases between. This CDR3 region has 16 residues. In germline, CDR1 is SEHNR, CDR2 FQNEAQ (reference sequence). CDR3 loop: CASSLKDLLSYNEQFF. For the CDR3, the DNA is TGTGCCAGCAGCTTAAAAGATCTCCTCTCCTACAATGAGCAGTTCTTC. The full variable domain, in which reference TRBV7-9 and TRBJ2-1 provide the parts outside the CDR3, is DTGVSQNPRHKITKRGQNVTFRCDPISEHNRLYWYRQTLGQGPEFLTYFQNEAQLEKSRLLSDRFSAERPKGSFSTLEIQRTEQGDSAMYLCASSLKDLLSYNEQFFGPGTRLTVL.

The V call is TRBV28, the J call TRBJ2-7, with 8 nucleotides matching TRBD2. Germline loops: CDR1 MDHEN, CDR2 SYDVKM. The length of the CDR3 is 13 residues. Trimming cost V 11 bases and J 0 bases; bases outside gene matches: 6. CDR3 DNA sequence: TGTGCCGCGGGAGGCACTAACTCCTACGAGCAGTACTTC. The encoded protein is CAAGGTNSYEQYF.

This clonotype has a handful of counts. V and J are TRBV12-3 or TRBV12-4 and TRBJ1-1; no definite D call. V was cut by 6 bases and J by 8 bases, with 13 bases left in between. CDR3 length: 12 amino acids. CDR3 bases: TGTGCCAGCAGCAACGATCCTAGGGAAGCTTTCTTT. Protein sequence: CASSNDPREAFF.

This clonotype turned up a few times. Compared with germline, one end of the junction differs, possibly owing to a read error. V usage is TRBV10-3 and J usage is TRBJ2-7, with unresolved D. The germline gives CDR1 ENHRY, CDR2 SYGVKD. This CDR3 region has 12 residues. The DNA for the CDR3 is TGTGCCATCGGTGAGTCTGAAGACGAGCAGTACTTC. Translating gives CAIGESEDEQYF.

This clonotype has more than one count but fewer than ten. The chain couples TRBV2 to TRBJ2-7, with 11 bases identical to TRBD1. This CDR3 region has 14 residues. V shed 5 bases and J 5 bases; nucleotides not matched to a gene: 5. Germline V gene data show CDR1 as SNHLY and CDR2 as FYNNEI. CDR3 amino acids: CASSRDRGTDEQYF. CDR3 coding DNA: TGTGCCAGCAGTCGGGACAGGGGGACCGACGAGCAGTACTTC.

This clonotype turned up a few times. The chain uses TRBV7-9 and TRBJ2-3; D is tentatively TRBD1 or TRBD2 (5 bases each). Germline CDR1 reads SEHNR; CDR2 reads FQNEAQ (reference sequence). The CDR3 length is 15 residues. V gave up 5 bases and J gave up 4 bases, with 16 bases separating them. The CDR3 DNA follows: TGTGCCAGCAGCCTCCGGGACGGAGACCCAGATACGCAGTATTTT. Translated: CASSLRDGDPDTQYF.

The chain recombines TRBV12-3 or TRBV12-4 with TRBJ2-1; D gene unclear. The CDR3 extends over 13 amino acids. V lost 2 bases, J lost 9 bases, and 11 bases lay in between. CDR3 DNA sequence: TGTGCCAGCAGTTTAAGGACCTCGATTGAGCAGTTCTTC. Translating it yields CASSLRTSIEQFF.

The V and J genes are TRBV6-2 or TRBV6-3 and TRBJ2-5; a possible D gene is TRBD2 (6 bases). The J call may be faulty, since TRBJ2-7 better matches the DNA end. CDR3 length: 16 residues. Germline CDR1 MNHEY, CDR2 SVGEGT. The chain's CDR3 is CASSLGRGPLSYEQYF. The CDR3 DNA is TGTGCCAGCAGTTTGGGGCGGGGACCCCTCTCCTACGAGCAGTACTTC.

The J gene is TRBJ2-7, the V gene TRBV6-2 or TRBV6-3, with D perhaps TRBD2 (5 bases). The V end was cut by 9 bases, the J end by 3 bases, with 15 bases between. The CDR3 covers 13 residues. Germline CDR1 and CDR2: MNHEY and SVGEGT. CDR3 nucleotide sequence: TGTGCCAGTTTTGAGGACTTCCTCTACGAGCAGTACTTC. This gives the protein CASFEDFLYEQYF.

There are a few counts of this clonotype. This chain's CDR3 is CASSPGRLDHYTGELFF. CDR3 sequence (DNA): TGTGCCAGCAGCCCTGGGCGTCTAGACCATTACACCGGGGAGCTGTTTTTT. The chain couples TRBV11-1 to TRBJ2-2; D ambiguous. The CDR3 sequence is 17 residues long. Looked up from germline, CDR1 is SGHAT and CDR2 is FQDESV (reference sequence). With 5 bases removed from V and 3 bases from J, the gap between germline ends came to 19 bases.

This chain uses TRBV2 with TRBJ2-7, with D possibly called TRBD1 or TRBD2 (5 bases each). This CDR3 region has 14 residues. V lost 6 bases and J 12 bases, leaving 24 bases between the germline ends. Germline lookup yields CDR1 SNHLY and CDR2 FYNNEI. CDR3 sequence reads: CASRDAAQARGGYF. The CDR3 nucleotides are TGTGCCAGCAGGGATGCGGCGCAGGCCCGGGGCGGGTACTTC. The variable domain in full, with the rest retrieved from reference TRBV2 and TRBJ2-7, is EPEVTQTPSHQVTQMGQEVILRCVPISNHLYFYWYRQILGQKVEFLVSFYNNEISEKSEIFDDQFSVERPDGSNFTLKIRSTKLEDSAMYFCASRDAAQARGGYFGPGTRLTVT.

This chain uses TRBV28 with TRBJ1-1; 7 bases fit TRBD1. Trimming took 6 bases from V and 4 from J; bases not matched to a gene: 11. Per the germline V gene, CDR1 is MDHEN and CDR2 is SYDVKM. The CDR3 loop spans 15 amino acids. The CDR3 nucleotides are TGTGCCAGCAGCCTAGGGGCCGCAGGGGGCACTGAAGCTTTCTTT. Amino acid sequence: CASSLGAAGGTEAFF.

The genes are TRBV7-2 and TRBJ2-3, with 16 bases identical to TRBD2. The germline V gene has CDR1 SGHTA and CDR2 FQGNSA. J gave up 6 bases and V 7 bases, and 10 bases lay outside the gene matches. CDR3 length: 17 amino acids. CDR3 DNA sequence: TGTGCCAGCACCCGTCCGGGACTAGCGGGGGGGCCGGATACGCAGTATTTT. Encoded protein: CASTRPGLAGGPDTQYF.

This chain's CDR3 is CASSPPGLLHEQYF. CDR3 in DNA: TGTGCCAGCAGCCCCCCTGGCCTCCTCCACGAGCAGTACTTC. The V and J genes are TRBV7-9 and TRBJ2-7; no clear D. In germline, CDR1 is SEHNR, CDR2 FQNEAQ (reference sequence). V gave up 5 bases and J gave up 5 bases, with 16 bases separating them. This CDR3 has 14 amino acids.

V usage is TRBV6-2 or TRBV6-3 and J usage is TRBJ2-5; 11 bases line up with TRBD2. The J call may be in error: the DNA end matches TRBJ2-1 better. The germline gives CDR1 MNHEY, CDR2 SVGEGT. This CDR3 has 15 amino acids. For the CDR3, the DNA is TGTGCCAGCAGTGCCACTAGCGGGGGCAACAATGAGCAGTTCTTC. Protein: CASSATSGGNNEQFF.

Written as DNA, the CDR3 is TGCAGTGCTAGAGTTTTCGGGGACTACAATGAGCAGTTCTTC. Translating gives CSARVFGDYNEQFF. The chain recombines TRBV20-1 with TRBJ2-1, with D possibly matching TRBD2 (5 bases). This CDR3 has 14 amino acids. Germline V gives CDR1 DFQATT, CDR2 SNEGSKA (reference sequence). V was clipped by 1 base and J by 3 bases, with 10 bases between them.

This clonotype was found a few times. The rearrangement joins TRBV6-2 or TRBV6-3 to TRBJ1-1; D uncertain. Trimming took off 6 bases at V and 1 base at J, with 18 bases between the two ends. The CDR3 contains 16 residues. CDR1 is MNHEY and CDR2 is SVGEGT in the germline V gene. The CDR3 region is CASSLSLTERNTEAFF. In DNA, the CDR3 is TGTGCCAGCAGCCTTTCCCTCACCGAGAGGAACACTGAAGCTTTCTTT.

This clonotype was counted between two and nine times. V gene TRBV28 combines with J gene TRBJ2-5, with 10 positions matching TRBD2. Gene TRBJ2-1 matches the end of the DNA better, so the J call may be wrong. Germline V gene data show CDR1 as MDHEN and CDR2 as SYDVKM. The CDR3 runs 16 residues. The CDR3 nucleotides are TGTGCCAGCTACCCATTCTCTAGCGGGAGCTTCAATGAGCAGTTCTTC. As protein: CASYPFSSGSFNEQFF.

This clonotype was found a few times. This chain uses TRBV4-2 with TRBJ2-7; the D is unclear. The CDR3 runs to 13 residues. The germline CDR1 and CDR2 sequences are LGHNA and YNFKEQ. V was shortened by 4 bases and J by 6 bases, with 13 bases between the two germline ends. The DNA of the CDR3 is TGTGCCAGCAGCCCGACCAACTGGGGCGAGCAGTACTTC. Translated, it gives CASSPTNWGEQYF.

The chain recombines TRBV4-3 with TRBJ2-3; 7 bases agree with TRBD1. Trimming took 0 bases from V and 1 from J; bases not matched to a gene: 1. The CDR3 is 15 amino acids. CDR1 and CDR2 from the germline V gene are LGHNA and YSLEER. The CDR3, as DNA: TGCGCCAGCAGCCAAGATGACAGGGGCACAGATACGCAGTATTTT. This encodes CASSQDDRGTDTQYF.

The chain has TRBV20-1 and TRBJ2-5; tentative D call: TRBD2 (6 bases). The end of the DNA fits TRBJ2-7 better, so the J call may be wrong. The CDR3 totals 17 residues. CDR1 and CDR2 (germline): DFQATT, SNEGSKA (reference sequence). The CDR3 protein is CSARDRRERTGTYEQYF. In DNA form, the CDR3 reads TGCAGTGCTAGAGATCGGAGGGAACGTACTGGGACCTACGAGCAGTACTTC.